The 9 T cell receptor beta chains below come from one sample, sequenced in a study of spatial heterogeneity in lung cancer. From the 5' RACE reads, TCRdb called clonotypes with MiXCR, one entry per CDR3 protein. The sample lists 12,000 to 15,000 distinct CDR3 sequences; about a tenth were seen once. This sample's time point: sample taken at primary tumor resection. Material for sequencing was whole RNA from tumor, nontumor lung or frozen PBMC, left unsorted. The sequencing here drew on PBMCs, taken at surgery. The receptors stem from a female donor with early-stage non-small cell lung cancer.

In this sample, this clonotype is medium-sized. The chain joins TRBV4-2 to TRBJ2-5; tentative D call: TRBD1 (5 bases). Germline values: CDR1 LGHNA, CDR2 YNFKEQ. V was cut by 1 base and J by 3 bases, with 15 bases left in between. The CDR3 consists of 16 residues. Here the CDR3 DNA reads TGTGCCAGCAGCCAAGCGTGGATAGCAGGGAAAGAGACCCAGTACTTC. Translating gives CASSQAWIAGKETQYF.

This clonotype was counted at least ten times. The gene calls are TRBV6-2 or TRBV6-3 and TRBJ1-1; tentatively, D is TRBD1 (5 bases). Deletions cut 8 bases from V and 4 bases from J, with 8 bases between. The CDR3 has 11 residues. Germline assignment: CDR1 MNHEY and CDR2 SVGEGT. This chain's CDR3 is CASLRGTEAFF. As DNA, the CDR3 is TGTGCCAGCCTAAGGGGCACTGAAGCTTTCTTT.

This clonotype was found many times. The V gene is TRBV7-3, the J gene TRBJ2-5; 9 bases match TRBD1. The CDR3 covers 15 residues. The V gene end was trimmed by 5 bases and the J gene end by 5 bases; junction bases not matched to a gene: 9. Germline CDR1 and CDR2: SGHTA and FQGTGA. The CDR3, as DNA: TGTGCCAGCAGCCCCCAAGGACAGGGGAAGGAGACCCAGTACTTC. It specifies CASSPQGQGKETQYF.

This clonotype was counted many times. The gene calls are TRBV24-1 and TRBJ1-1; 9 bases agree with TRBD1. The CDR3 consists of 15 residues. The trim removed 5 bases at V and 11 bases at J, leaving 14 bases unmatched. Germline lookup yields CDR1 KGHDR and CDR2 SFDVKD. CDR3 loop: CATSATGTGSGGAFF. DNA of the CDR3: TGTGCCACCAGTGCCACCGGGACAGGGTCAGGAGGGGCTTTCTTT.

This clonotype is medium-sized. This sequence joins TRBV6-5 and TRBJ1-6; possible D gene TRBD1, 5 bases. This CDR3 contains 15 residues. From germline, CDR1 is MNHEY and CDR2 SVGAGI. V lost 0 bases and J 12 bases, leaving 15 bases between the germline ends. The CDR3 reads CASSYSRDLVLPLHF. The CDR3, as DNA: TGTGCCAGCAGTTACTCACGGGACCTCGTTCTACCCCTCCACTTT.

This clonotype occurred many times. The rearrangement uses TRBV20-1 and TRBJ1-4, with D hard to call. V gave up 4 bases and J gave up 1 base, with 19 bases separating them. The germline V gene encodes CDR1 DFQATT and CDR2 SNEGSKA (reference sequence). This CDR3 has 17 residues. CDR3 nucleotide sequence: TGCAGTGCTAATAGTGGGGTCGGGATTGGAACTAATGAAAAACTGTTTTTT. Protein product: CSANSGVGIGTNEKLFF.

The chain combines TRBV5-1 with TRBJ1-3; possible D gene TRBD1, 5 bases. Germline V lookup: CDR1 SGHRS, CDR2 YFSETQ. The CDR3 loop spans 13 amino acids. The V end was cut by 1 base, the J end by 8 bases, with 10 bases between. The CDR3 is CASSLQGRDTIYF. The DNA of the CDR3 is TGCGCCAGCAGCTTGCAGGGTCGCGACACCATATATTTT.

This clonotype has at least ten counts. V gene TRBV29-1 combines with J gene TRBJ1-1; the D gene is possibly TRBD1 (6 bases). CDR1 SQVTM and CDR2 ANQGSEA come from the germline V gene. The CDR3 runs to 10 residues. V shed 6 bases and J shed 4 bases, with 6 bases lying between them. CDR3 in DNA: TGCAGCGTGGACAGCACTGAAGCTTTCTTT. Residues: CSVDSTEAFF.

Only a few counts were recorded for this clonotype. The chain couples TRBV5-1 to TRBJ2-3; tentatively, D is TRBD2 (6 bases). V was clipped by 0 bases and J by 1 base, with 6 bases between them. CDR3 length: 14 residues. Germline V gives CDR1 SGHRS, CDR2 YFSETQ. This CDR3 is CASSLASGTDTQYF. The CDR3 DNA is TGCGCCAGCAGCTTGGCTAGCGGCACAGATACGCAGTATTTT.